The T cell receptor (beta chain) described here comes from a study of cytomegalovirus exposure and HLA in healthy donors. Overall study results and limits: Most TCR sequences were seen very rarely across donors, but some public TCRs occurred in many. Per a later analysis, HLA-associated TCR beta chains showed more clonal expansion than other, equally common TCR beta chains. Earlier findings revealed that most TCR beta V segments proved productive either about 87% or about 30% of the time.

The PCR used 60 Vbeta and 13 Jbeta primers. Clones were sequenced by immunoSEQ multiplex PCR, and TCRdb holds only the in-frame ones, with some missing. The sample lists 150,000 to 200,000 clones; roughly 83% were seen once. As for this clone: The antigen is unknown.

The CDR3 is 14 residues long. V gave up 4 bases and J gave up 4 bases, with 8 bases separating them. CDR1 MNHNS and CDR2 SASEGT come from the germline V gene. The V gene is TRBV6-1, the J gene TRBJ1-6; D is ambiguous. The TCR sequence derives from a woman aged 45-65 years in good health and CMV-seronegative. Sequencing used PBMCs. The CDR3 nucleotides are TGTGCCAGCAGTGCAGGTCCTTATAATTCACCCCTCCACTTT. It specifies CASSAGPYNSPLHF.